The clone carrying this T cell receptor (beta chain) was detected a few times. The record originates from a study of CD8+CD57+ T cells in acquired aplastic anemia. CD8+CD57+ cell expansion had been shown by flow cytometry in patients chosen for sequencing. Template material for TCR beta VDJ and CDR3 profiling consisted of genomic DNA. TCRdb reprocessed the reads via MiXCR and lists one record per CDR3 protein. The sample yields some 170,000 distinct CDR3 sequences, 60% to 80% seen once. This CDR3 has 14 amino acids. Germline-derived CDR1 and CDR2 are ENHRY and SYGVKD. V lost 6 bases to trimming and J lost 0 bases, with 12 bases between them.

The sequencing sample was made of sorted CD4+, CD8+, or CD8+CD57+ T cells (not recorded which) from PBMCs. The chain combines TRBV10-3 with TRBJ2-7; no clear D. This clonotype originated in a human donor with aplastic anemia. CDR3 protein: CAISGAESSYEQYF. As DNA, the CDR3 is TGTGCCATCAGCGGTGCGGAGAGCTCCTACGAGCAGTACTTC.